This T cell receptor beta chain emerged from a study of blood T cells in healthy people across ages. Study findings and constraints: Among long-lived donors, naive CD4+ cells were more numerous and diversity higher than in aged donors.

The total RNA that was extracted per sample amounted to at least 5 micrograms. As to this clonotype: The antigen is unknown.

Primers used in a second PCR of roughly 6 to 11 cycles were a sample-barcoded 5' primer and a J-beta primer mix. TCRdb used MiXCR to reprocess the 5' RACE reads, holding one entry per CDR3 protein. Among about 1.8 million distinct CDR3 sequences listed, about 50% were seen once. Sample: blood. This sequence originates from a woman in her 40s in good health.

This chain's CDR3 is CSAVRPGSIDTQYF. The CDR3 region has the DNA TGCAGTGCTGTCCGCCCGGGCAGTATAGATACGCAGTATTTT. This chain joins TRBV20-1 and TRBJ2-3; D ambiguous. V gave up 5 bases and J gave up 5 bases, with 17 bases separating them. This CDR3 has 14 amino acids. The germline gives CDR1 DFQATT, CDR2 SNEGSKA (reference sequence).